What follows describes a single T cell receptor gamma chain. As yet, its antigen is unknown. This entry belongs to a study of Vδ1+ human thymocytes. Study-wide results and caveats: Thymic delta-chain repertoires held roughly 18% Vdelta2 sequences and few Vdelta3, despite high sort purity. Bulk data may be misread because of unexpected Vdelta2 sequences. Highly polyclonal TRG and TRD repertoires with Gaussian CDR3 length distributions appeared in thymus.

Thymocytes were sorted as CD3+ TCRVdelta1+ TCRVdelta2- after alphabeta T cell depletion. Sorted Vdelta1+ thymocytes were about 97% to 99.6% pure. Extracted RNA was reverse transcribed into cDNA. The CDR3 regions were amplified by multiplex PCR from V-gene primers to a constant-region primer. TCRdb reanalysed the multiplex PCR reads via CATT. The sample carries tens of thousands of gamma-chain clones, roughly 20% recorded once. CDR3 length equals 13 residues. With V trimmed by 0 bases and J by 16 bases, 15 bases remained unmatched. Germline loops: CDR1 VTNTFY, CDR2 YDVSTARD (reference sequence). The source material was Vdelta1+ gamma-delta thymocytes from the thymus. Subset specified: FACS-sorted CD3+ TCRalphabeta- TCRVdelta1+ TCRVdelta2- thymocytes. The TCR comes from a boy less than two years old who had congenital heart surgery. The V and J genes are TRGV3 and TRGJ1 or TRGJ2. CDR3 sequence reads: CATWDRPCRRSLF. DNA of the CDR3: TGTGCCACCTGGGACAGGCCTTGCCGACGTAGTCTCTTT.